This record looks at one T cell receptor (beta chain) sequence and its context. Its cognate antigen is unknown. The CDR3 spans 13 residues. Germline lookup yields CDR1 MNHEY and CDR2 SMNVEV (reference sequence). V dropped 6 bases and J dropped 3 bases, with 12 bases sitting between them. The sample is drawn from a study of CD8+ T cells in alopecia areata. Study-wide results and caveats: Higher clonality and more expanded CD8+ clones appeared in lesional than normal scalp.

Stated treatment: oral pan-JAK inhibitor, 5-10 mg twice daily. Isolated RNA was reverse transcribed into cDNA used as the sequencing template. This table comes from immunoSEQ multiplex PCR, and its TCRdb copy is limited to in-frame clones, with some not included. Of 110,000 to 150,000 clones in the sample, approximately 90% were seen once. This TCR was sampled from a human donor with alopecia areata. Sequences were derived from CD8+ T cells sorted from blood, sampled at week 4, from a patient treated with tofacitinib. This chain joins TRBV27 and TRBJ2-7, with D tentatively TRBD2 (6 bases). CDR3 amino acids: CASRRGTNYEQYF. The CDR3, as DNA: TGTGCCAGCAGGCGCGGGACGAACTACGAGCAGTACTTC.